These 5 T cell receptor beta chains share one sample of origin, sequenced in a study of early T cells in non-severe SARS-CoV-2 infection. TCRdb analysed the 5' RACE reads with MiXCR anew, one entry per CDR3 protein. Of about 97,000 distinct CDR3 sequences detected, over 10% appear once; the ten largest clones hold approximately 6%. Sequenced input: whole blood. The receptors derive from an adult who was a healthcare worker with PCR-confirmed SARS-CoV-2 infection or an uninfected control (not recorded which).

In this sample, this clonotype turned up a few times. This sequence joins TRBV2 and TRBJ1-1, with no clear D. V dropped 2 bases and J dropped 1 base, with 11 bases sitting between them. The CDR3 contains 15 residues. Germline V gene data show CDR1 as SNHLY and CDR2 as FYNNEI. The DNA for the CDR3 is TGTGCCAGCAGTGAATCATCGGCGGGGAACACTGAAGCTTTCTTT. Its protein product is CASSESSAGNTEAFF. The whole variable domain, filled in from reference TRBV2 and TRBJ1-1, reads EPEVTQTPSHQVTQMGQEVILRCVPISNHLYFYWYRQILGQKVEFLVSFYNNEISEKSEIFDDQFSVERPDGSNFTLKIRSTKLEDSAMYFCASSESSAGNTEAFFGQGTRLTVV.

The V and J genes are TRBV6-5 and TRBJ1-3; D might be TRBD1 (5 bases). With 2 bases removed from V and 2 bases from J, the gap between germline ends came to 13 bases. The CDR3 is 16 amino acids. Germline CDR1 reads MNHEY; CDR2 reads SVGAGI. In DNA, the CDR3 is TGTGCCAGCAGTTACGGGTTTGGGGGTACTGGAAACACCATATATTTT. It codes for CASSYGFGGTGNTIYF.

This clonotype has just a few counts. The chain uses TRBV28 and TRBJ2-1; D unresolved. From germline, CDR1 is MDHEN and CDR2 SYDVKM. V lost 6 bases, J lost 6 bases, and 6 bases lay in between. The CDR3 is 11 residues long. CDR3 amino acids: CASRVVNEQFF. The CDR3 DNA follows: TGTGCCAGCAGGGTGGTCAATGAGCAGTTCTTC.

This clonotype was picked up many times. The V call is TRBV12-3 or TRBV12-4, the J call TRBJ2-1; D is undetermined. CDR3 length: 11 residues. The V end lost 4 bases, the J end lost 4 bases, and 2 bases lay between the germline ends. The CDR3 spells CASSSYNEQFF. CDR3 coding DNA: TGTGCCAGCAGTTCGTACAATGAGCAGTTCTTC.

A word on this clonotype: One end of the junction is discordant with germline, which a read error may explain. V usage is TRBV12-3 or TRBV12-4 and J usage is TRBJ2-1; 7 bases map to TRBD1. The CDR3 is made up of 13 amino acids. CDR3 amino acids: CVSSPGTVNEQFF. CDR3 sequence (DNA): TGTGTCAGCAGCCCCGGGACAGTTAATGAGCAGTTCTTC.